Ten or more counts support the clone carrying this T cell receptor beta chain. J lost 4 bases, V lost 2 bases, and 4 bases had no gene match. Germline V lookup: CDR1 MRHNA, CDR2 SNTAGT. The CDR3 length is 15 residues. The sample originates from a study of blood T cells in healthy people across ages. Primed by a sample-barcoded 5' primer and a J-beta primer mix, a second PCR proceeded for about 6 to 11 cycles. Each of the cDNA molecules was tagged by a template-switch adaptor with 12 random nucleotides. MiXCR was run by TCRdb on the 5' RACE reads, yielding one entry per CDR3 protein. The data show 900,000 to 950,000 distinct CDR3 sequences, around 29% seen once. The same data also went into a second study, on T cells of mothers and their children. This second report adds: Related pairs of mothers and children showed slightly higher, non-significant overlap versus unrelated pairs.

V is TRBV6-4 and J is TRBJ2-1; 8 nucleotides match TRBD2. This receptor was taken from a woman aged 35 to 49 in good health. The source material was blood. CDR3 nucleotides: TGTGCCAGCAGTGACAGTAGCGGGGAGTACAATGAGCAGTTCTTC. Its protein product is CASSDSSGEYNEQFF.